A selection of T cell receptor beta chains follows, all from one sample in a study of blood T cell repertoires in COVID-19. Sequenced by immunoSEQ multiplex PCR; TCRdb stores in-frame clones only, minus some. The data hold over 250,000 clones, with roughly 86% observed a single time. The sequencing input was peripheral blood. These receptors were taken from a woman younger than 45 with acute or convalescent COVID-19. Both conserved end residues are part of each CDR3. A D gene is named only where the DNA matches it firmly. Some rows mark clone size as missing; the rest say once, few, many or name a class of expanded clone.

J,size,V,D,DNA,CDR3
TRBJ2-5,NA,TRBV5-6,NA,TGTGCCAGCAGCCCAAGGACCGGGGGAACCCAGTACTTC,CASSPRTGGTQYF
TRBJ2-3,NA,TRBV4-1,TRBD2,TGCGCCAGCAGTCCGTTGGGGGAGGGCCACACAGATACGCAGTATTTT,CASSPLGEGHTDTQYF
TRBJ2-7,NA,TRBV10-1,TRBD1,TGCGCCAGCAGTCCCGGGACAGGGGTTTCCTACGAGCAGTACTTC,CASSPGTGVSYEQYF
TRBJ1-6,NA,TRBV7-8,TRBD1,TGTGCCAGCAGCCGACAGGGGTCCTATAATTCACCCCTCCACTTT,CASSRQGSYNSPLHF
TRBJ2-3,NA,TRBV6-5,NA,TGTGCCAGCGCAGTGGTCCGCACAGATACGCAGTATTTT,CASAVVRTDTQYF
TRBJ2-7,NA,TRBV6-6,TRBD2,TGTGCCAGCACCCAGCTCCTAGCGGGACTTTCCTACGAGCAGTACTTC,CASTQLLAGLSYEQYF
TRBJ2-3,once,TRBV11-2,NA,TGTGCCAGCAGTTTTCCGGCGGGCGAGAATACGCAGTATTTT,CASSFPAGENTQYF
TRBJ2-2,NA,TRBV6-2/TRBV6-3,NA,TGTGCCAGCACCCCGGGACAGAACACCGGGGAGCTGTTTTTT,CASTPGQNTGELFF
TRBJ2-3,NA,TRBV13,NA,TGTGCCAGCAGCTTGCGAACTCTGAGCACAGATACGCAGTATTTT,CASSLRTLSTDTQYF
TRBJ2-1,NA,TRBV5-4,NA,TGTGCCAGCAGCTTTATGGTGAGATCCTACAATGAGCAGTTCTTC,CASSFMVRSYNEQFF
TRBJ2-7,NA,TRBV20-1,NA,TGCAGTGCTAGTCAGGCCGCTCCTTACGAGCAGTACTTC,CSASQAAPYEQYF
TRBJ2-5,NA,TRBV6-2/TRBV6-3,TRBD2,TGTGCCAGCAGTTACGCGGGGATTAGCGGGACGAAGGGGACCCAGTACTTC,CASSYAGISGTKGTQYF
TRBJ2-3,NA,TRBV19,NA,TGTGCCAGTAGTTACCGGGACTCCGGCACAGATACGCAGTATTTT,CASSYRDSGTDTQYF
TRBJ1-6,NA,TRBV6-5,NA,TGTGCCAGCAGTTACTTGTCAGGGGAATCACCCCTCCACTTT,CASSYLSGESPLHF
TRBJ2-7,NA,TRBV6-1,TRBD2,TGTGCCAGCAGTGACGGAATAAGCGGGAGGTACGAGCAGTACTTC,CASSDGISGRYEQYF
TRBJ2-7,NA,TRBV6-5,NA,TGTGCCAGCAGTTACTCGGCAAAAAACTACGAGCAGTACTTC,CASSYSAKNYEQYF
TRBJ2-3,NA,TRBV18,TRBD2,TGTGCCAGCTCACCATTTACCACTAGCGGGAGGGCAACAGATACGCAGTATTTT,CASSPFTTSGRATDTQYF
TRBJ1-2,NA,TRBV27,TRBD1,TGTGCCAGCAAGGACAGGGGGCGATTGAAGGGCTACACCTTC,CASKDRGRLKGYTF
TRBJ2-7,NA,TRBV30,TRBD2,TGTGCCTGGAGTGTTTTTGCGGGAGGGCCATACGAGCAGTACTTC,CAWSVFAGGPYEQYF
TRBJ2-6,NA,TRBV3-1/TRBV3-2,TRBD1,TGTGCCAGCAGCCAGACTAGGACAGGGAGGACTGGGGCCAACGTCCTGACTTTC,CASSQTRTGRTGANVLTF
TRBJ2-7,NA,TRBV14,TRBD2,TGTGCCAGCAGCCAACACACAACGACTAGCGGGAGCCACGAGCAGTACTTC,CASSQHTTTSGSHEQYF
TRBJ1-1,NA,TRBV10-1,TRBD1,TGCGCCAGCAGCCAGGGGGGTTGGACTGAAGCTTTCTTT,CASSQGGWTEAFF
TRBJ1-2,NA,TRBV6-6,TRBD1,TGTGCCAGCAGTCCGGGACAGGATTGGTATGGCTACACCTTC,CASSPGQDWYGYTF
TRBJ1-5,once,TRBV19,NA,TGTGCCAGTAGTGCTACTAAGGTGAGGCCCCAGCATTTT,CASSATKVRPQHF
TRBJ1-5,NA,TRBV7-3,TRBD1,TGTGCCAGCAGCTCCGGGACAGCAGTAGATGGTCAGCCCCAGCATTTT,CASSSGTAVDGQPQHF
TRBJ2-7,many,TRBV5-1,TRBD2,TGCGCCAGCAGCTTGGGGGGAGGGAGGTCCGAGCAGTACTTC,CASSLGGGRSEQYF
TRBJ2-1,NA,TRBV23-1,NA,TGCGCCAGCAGTCAAATAACATTACCAAATTACAATGAGCAGTTCTTC,CASSQITLPNYNEQFF
TRBJ2-5,NA,TRBV30,NA,TGTGCCTGGAGTCTCCTCGCGGGAATTAGGGAGACCCAGTACTTC,CAWSLLAGIRETQYF
TRBJ2-1,many,TRBV19,NA,TGTGCCAGTAGTAGTCTAGCAAGCTCCTACAATGAGCAGTTCTTC,CASSSLASSYNEQFF
TRBJ1-2,NA,TRBV18,NA,TGTGCCAGCTCACCACCCCGGCAGGGCAACTATGGCTACACCTTC,CASSPPRQGNYGYTF
TRBJ2-4,NA,TRBV15,TRBD2,TGTGCCACCAGCAGAGGCGGGGGTGAGGACATTCAGTACTTC,CATSRGGGEDIQYF
TRBJ2-2,NA,TRBV19,NA,TGTGCCAGTAGCCTCAGAACCCATAACACCGGGGAGCTGTTTTTT,CASSLRTHNTGELFF
TRBJ2-3,few,TRBV11-3,TRBD2,TGTGCCAGCAGCCCCGGGACTAGCGGGAGTCTCGGAGATACGCAGTATTTT,CASSPGTSGSLGDTQYF
TRBJ2-3,NA,TRBV7-9,NA,TGTGCCAGCAGCCCACCAGGGACACCACGCACAGATACGCAGTATTTT,CASSPPGTPRTDTQYF
TRBJ1-1,NA,TRBV18,TRBD1,TGTGCCAGCTCAGCGGACAGGACGGGCACTGAAGCTTTCTTT,CASSADRTGTEAFF
TRBJ1-6,NA,TRBV7-2,NA,TGTGCCAGCAGCTCACAGCCGCGTTCACCCCTCCACTTT,CASSSQPRSPLHF
TRBJ2-3,NA,TRBV18,TRBD2,TGTGCCAGCTCACCTTTCCTAGCGGGAGTGACAGATACGCAGTATTTT,CASSPFLAGVTDTQYF